Listed below are T cell receptor beta chains from one sample, sequenced in a study of CD8+CD57+ T cells in acquired aplastic anemia. TCRdb reanalysed the reads using MiXCR and keeps one entry per CDR3 protein. The sample contains hundreds of thousands of distinct CDR3 sequences, roughly 64% of which appear only once. Sequencing was done on a sample of sorted CD4+, CD8+, or CD8+CD57+ T cells (not recorded which) from PBMCs. The receptors were gathered from a human donor in good health, serving as a control. Each CDR3 is given with its conserved first and last residue.

V gene,CDR3 protein
TRBV7-2,CASSLDAADQETLF
TRBV7-8,CASSVGSLDTGSF
TRBV20-1,CSARDAPGAGNTIYF
TRBV30,CAWSNTGTGSVSEKLFF
TRBV20-1,CSASLGTDQDSPLHF
TRBV6-1,CASSEARDRDSPLHF
TRBV5-1,CASSLSGHGPQHF
TRBV20-1,CSARGLAGQGAYEQYF
TRBV29-1,CSARGAGYAYTF
TRBV5-1,CASSPRAGVHTEAFF